The 29 T cell receptor beta chains below all came from one sample that was sequenced in a study of T-cell memory formation after mild COVID-19. Each CDR3 protein gets one entry after TCRdb re-called the 5' RACE reads with MiXCR. Of tens of thousands of distinct CDR3 sequences in the sample, approximately 16% are singletons; the top ten hold about two fifths. What was sequenced was PBMCs or a T cell subset sorted from them (not recorded which). The receptors come from a man aged 18 to 29 who had mild COVID-19 (a few samples of this study predate the infection). Cell type and time point are not known.

In this sample, this clonotype turned up a few times. The V gene is TRBV20-1, the J gene TRBJ2-7, with 7 nucleotides matching TRBD1. The CDR3 extends over 13 amino acids. The germline V gene has CDR1 DFQATT and CDR2 SNEGSKA (reference sequence). Trimming cost V 5 bases and J 0 bases; bases outside gene matches: 4. CDR3 amino acids: CSAQGQISYEQYV. DNA of the CDR3: TGCAGTGCTCAGGGACAGATCTCCTACGAGCAGTACGTC.

J is TRBJ2-5 and V is TRBV5-1, with 10 bases that match TRBD2. The CDR3 loop spans 15 amino acids. Germline values: CDR1 SGHRS, CDR2 YFSETQ. Germline trimming cut 4 bases from V and 4 bases from J; bases unmatched to any gene: 7. The CDR3 here is CASSPSGGEGETQYF. CDR3 coding DNA: TGCGCCAGCAGCCCTAGCGGGGGAGAGGGAGAGACCCAGTACTTC. Looking up the rest from reference TRBV5-1 and TRBJ2-5 gives the full variable domain: KAGVTQTPRYLIKTRGQQVTLSCSPISGHRSVSWYQQTPGQGLQFLFEYFSETQRNKGNFPGRFSGRQFSNSRSEMNVSTLELGDSALYLCASSPSGGEGETQYFGPGTRLLVL.

This clonotype has only a few counts. V gene TRBV4-2 combines with J gene TRBJ2-1; either TRBD1 or TRBD2 may supply D (6 bases each). Germline CDR1 reads LGHNA; CDR2 reads YNFKEQ. The CDR3 is 16 amino acids. With 5 bases removed from V and 7 bases from J, the gap between germline ends came to 21 bases. For the CDR3, the DNA is TGTGCCAGCAGCGTAAAGGGGGGTCGCCAGGGGAATGAGCAGTTCTTC. Encoded protein: CASSVKGGRQGNEQFF.

The chain links TRBV7-9 to TRBJ2-5; tentative D call: TRBD1 (6 bases). Trimming took 6 bases from V and 6 from J, leaving 14 bases between them. Germline CDR1 SEHNR, CDR2 FQNEAQ (reference sequence). CDR3 length: 13 residues. CDR3 bases: TGTGCCAGCAGGGTACAGGGCTTCCAGACCCAGTACTTC. Protein sequence: CASRVQGFQTQYF.

Only a few counts were recorded for this clonotype. This sequence joins TRBV7-6 and TRBJ2-1, with TRBD2 identical over 7 bases. Trimming took 4 bases from V and 0 from J; bases not matched to a gene: 3. Germline CDR1 SGHVS, CDR2 FNYEAQ. This CDR3 spans 15 amino acids. The CDR3 DNA sequence: TGTGCCAGCAGCTCCCGGGGGGACTCCTACAATGAGCAGTTCTTC. Protein sequence: CASSSRGDSYNEQFF. The full variable domain, its missing parts supplied by reference TRBV7-6 and TRBJ2-1, is GAGVSQSPRYKVTKRGQDVALRCDPISGHVSLYWYRQALGQGPEFLTYFNYEAQQDKSGLPNDRFSAERPEGSISTLTIQRTEQRDSAMYRCASSSRGDSYNEQFFGPGTRLTVL.

The V gene is TRBV4-1, the J gene TRBJ1-3, with D maybe TRBD1 (5 bases). Germline V gene lookup returns CDR1 MGHRA and CDR2 YSYEKL. V gave up 0 bases and J gave up 0 bases, with 9 bases separating them. The CDR3 has 16 residues. The CDR3: CASSQDGGTSGNTIYF. In DNA, the CDR3 is TGCGCCAGCAGCCAAGACGGCGGGACCTCTGGAAACACCATATATTTT.

This chain uses TRBV12-3 or TRBV12-4 with TRBJ2-1; TRBD1 matches 9 bases. J lost 8 bases, V lost 4 bases, and 0 bases had no gene match. The CDR3 loop spans 12 amino acids. The CDR3 DNA reads TGTGCCAGCAGTTGGACAGGGGATGAGCAGTTCTTC. Amino acids: CASSWTGDEQFF.

The V call is TRBV29-1, the J call TRBJ1-1; 11 bases fit TRBD1. Germline CDR1 SQVTM, CDR2 ANQGSEA. The CDR3 runs to 14 residues. V lost 7 bases to trimming and J lost 1 base; unmatched junction nucleotides: 5. The CDR3, as DNA: TGCAGCGCCTACGGACAGGGGGCGAACACTGAAGCTTTCTTT. Its translation: CSAYGQGANTEAFF. Together with reference TRBV29-1 and TRBJ1-1, the CDR3 gives the full variable domain: SAVISQKPSRDICQRGTSLTIQCQVDSQVTMMFWYRQQPGQSLTLIATANQGSEATYESGFVIDKFPISRPNLTFSTLTVSNMSPEDSSIYLCSAYGQGANTEAFFGQGTRLTVV.

V and J are TRBV13 and TRBJ1-6; D is ambiguous. Germline V gene sequence: CDR1 PRHDT, CDR2 FYEKMQ (reference sequence). CDR3 length equals 11 residues. Trimming removed 3 bases at V and 10 bases at J, with 4 bases between. The CDR3, as DNA: TGTGCCAGCAGCTTGGGGTCACCCCTCCACTTT. Translated, it gives CASSLGSPLHF.

The chain uses TRBV18 and TRBJ2-6; D remains unclear. CDR3 length: 16 residues. Germline V gene lookup returns CDR1 KGHSH and CDR2 LQKENI. V was shortened by 3 bases and J by 0 bases, with 9 bases between the two germline ends. CDR3 sequence (DNA): TGTGCCAGCTCACCTCCGTCCAGCTCTGGGGCCAACGTCCTGACTTTC. This codes for CASSPPSSSGANVLTF.

This clonotype was seen a few times. This sequence joins TRBV7-9 and TRBJ2-7, with a weak D call TRBD1 (6 bases). The V end was cut by 5 bases, the J end by 0 bases, with 17 bases between. The CDR3 covers 16 residues. Germline CDR1 is SEHNR and CDR2 is FQNEAQ (reference sequence). The CDR3 sequence is CASSPWSGQISYEQYF. The CDR3 coding sequence is TGTGCCAGCAGCCCTTGGTCCGGACAGATCTCCTACGAGCAGTACTTC.

Many counts were recorded for this clonotype. The genes are TRBV7-2 and TRBJ1-6; perhaps TRBD1 as D (6 bases). This CDR3 is 15 amino acids long. V was shortened by 3 bases and J by 9 bases, with 15 bases between the two germline ends. Germline-derived CDR1 and CDR2 are SGHTA and FQGNSA. In DNA, the CDR3 is TGTGCCAGCAGCTTGGGGGCCAGGCCTACTTCACCCCTCCACTTT. Amino acids: CASSLGARPTSPLHF.

Ten or more counts support this clonotype. This chain uses TRBV13 with TRBJ2-7; 7 positions agree with TRBD1. Looked up from germline, CDR1 is PRHDT and CDR2 is FYEKMQ (reference sequence). With V trimmed by 7 bases and J by 2 bases, 5 bases remained unmatched. The CDR3 spans 13 residues. The CDR3 DNA is TGTGCCAGCACGGACAGGCTCGCCTACGAGCAGTACTTC. Translation gives CASTDRLAYEQYF.

The rearrangement joins TRBV7-9 to TRBJ1-2; weak D call: TRBD1 (6 bases). This CDR3 region has 12 residues. The ends were cut back, 5 bases at V and 4 bases at J, with 8 bases in the middle. Germline V gives CDR1 SEHNR, CDR2 FQNEAQ (reference sequence). DNA of the CDR3: TGTGCCAGCAGCGAGGACAGCTATGGCTACACCTTC. Its protein product is CASSEDSYGYTF.

The chain links TRBV27 to TRBJ1-2, with no clear D. This CDR3 has 16 residues. Per germline, CDR1 MNHEY and CDR2 SMNVEV (reference sequence). V lost 0 bases to trimming and J lost 4 bases, with 15 bases between them. The CDR3 nucleotides are TGTGCCAGCAGTTTATCGGACTACCCTGGCCCCTATGGCTACACCTTC. Its protein product is CASSLSDYPGPYGYTF.

This clonotype was seen a handful of times. This chain uses TRBV6-5 with TRBJ2-1, with D perhaps matching TRBD1 (5 bases). This CDR3 spans 14 amino acids. V was trimmed by 2 bases and J by 4 bases, leaving 9 bases between them. Germline-derived CDR1 and CDR2 are MNHEY and SVGAGI. CDR3 residues: CASSYQGEYNEQFF. CDR3 sequence (DNA): TGTGCCAGCAGTTACCAGGGCGAATACAATGAGCAGTTCTTC.

This clonotype was counted only a few times. The chain joins TRBV4-1 to TRBJ1-6; D is unclear. V lost 2 bases and J lost 8, with 13 bases in between. This CDR3 has 15 residues. Looked up from germline, CDR1 is MGHRA and CDR2 is YSYEKL. CDR3 DNA: TGCGCCAGCAGCCAATTCAAGTTCGAGGATTCACCCCTCCACTTT. It encodes CASSQFKFEDSPLHF.

The rearrangement uses TRBV9 and TRBJ2-1; 7 bases are a match to TRBD1. The V gene end was trimmed by 1 base and the J gene end by 8 bases; junction bases not matched to a gene: 6. Germline V gene lookup returns CDR1 SGDLS and CDR2 YYNGEE. CDR3 length: 14 residues. The CDR3 DNA follows: TGTGCCAGCAGCGTAAGACCGGGACAGTATGAGCAGTTCTTC. As protein: CASSVRPGQYEQFF. Drawing the rest from reference TRBV9 and TRBJ2-1, the complete variable domain is DSGVTQTPKHLITATGQRVTLRCSPRSGDLSVYWYQQSLDQGLQFLIQYYNGEERAKGNILERFSAQQFPDLHSELNLSSLELGDSALYFCASSVRPGQYEQFFGPGTRLTVL.

On this clonotype: At one boundary the junction diverges from the germline segment, which might be a read error. The V call is TRBV7-9, the J call TRBJ1-5; D perhaps matches TRBD1 (6 bases). Germline lookup yields CDR1 SEHNR and CDR2 FQNEAQ (reference sequence). The CDR3 runs 14 residues. CDR3 amino acids: CASSPRGSKQPQHF. DNA for the CDR3: TGTGCCAGCAGCCCTAGGGGGAGCAAACAGCCCCAGCATTTT.

There are a few counts of this clonotype. V usage is TRBV5-1 and J usage is TRBJ1-1, with 9 bases that match TRBD1. The CDR3 extends over 17 amino acids. Germline V gene sequence: CDR1 SGHRS, CDR2 YFSETQ. The trim removed 0 bases at V and 2 bases at J, leaving 8 bases unmatched. The CDR3 loop reads CASSLGGDRGINTEAFF. The CDR3 bases are TGCGCCAGCAGCTTGGGGGGCGACAGGGGGATCAACACTGAAGCTTTCTTT.

The chain uses TRBV6-5 and TRBJ2-3; tentatively, D is TRBD1 (6 bases). The V gene's germline CDR1 is MNHEY and CDR2 SVGAGI. V gave up 0 bases and J gave up 6 bases, with 7 bases separating them. The CDR3 totals 13 residues. For the CDR3, the DNA is TGTGCCAGCAGTTACTCTACAGGGGATACGCAGTATTTT. It is translated as CASSYSTGDTQYF.

The rearrangement uses TRBV7-6 and TRBJ1-1; D uncertain. Germline lookup yields CDR1 SGHVS and CDR2 FNYEAQ. V dropped 3 bases and J dropped 3 bases, with 14 bases sitting between them. This CDR3 region has 15 residues. DNA of the CDR3: TGTGCCAGCAGCTTTGGAAGTCTAGCTGACACTGAAGCTTTCTTT. The encoded protein is CASSFGSLADTEAFF.

This clonotype was counted only a few times. This chain uses TRBV20-1 with TRBJ2-7; D is uncertain. This CDR3 is 13 amino acids long. V lost 0 bases, J lost 4 bases, and 10 bases lay in between. Germline loops: CDR1 DFQATT, CDR2 SNEGSKA (reference sequence). In DNA form, the CDR3 reads TGCAGTGCTAGAGATCCGTTCGGTTACGAGCAGTACTTC. Protein: CSARDPFGYEQYF.

The sample holds a few counts of this clonotype. The chain employs TRBV6-6 and TRBJ2-5; D remains unclear. This CDR3 has 14 amino acids. V gave up 7 bases and J gave up 0 bases, with 12 bases separating them. Germline loops: CDR1 MNHNY, CDR2 SVGAGI (reference sequence). Written as DNA, the CDR3 is TGTGCCAGCAACCCCGACACGTACCAAGAGACCCAGTACTTC. Translated, it gives CASNPDTYQETQYF.

The rearrangement links TRBV20-1 to TRBJ1-1, with a tentative D call TRBD1 (5 bases). CDR1 and CDR2 from the germline V gene are DFQATT and SNEGSKA (reference sequence). This CDR3 is 14 amino acids long. Trimming shortened V by 3 bases and J by 2 bases, and 13 bases separated the two germline ends. The CDR3 sequence is CSASPPRANTEAFF. The CDR3 region has the DNA TGCAGTGCTAGTCCCCCCAGGGCCAACACTGAAGCTTTCTTT.

The chain carries TRBV7-9 and TRBJ1-1; D gene uncertain. The CDR3 covers 13 residues. Between the trimmed V and J ends, which lost 5 bases and 1 base, there was a span of 8 bases. In germline, CDR1 is SEHNR, CDR2 FQNEAQ (reference sequence). This CDR3 reads CASSITANTEAFF. CDR3 nucleotide sequence: TGTGCCAGCAGCATCACAGCGAACACTGAAGCTTTCTTT.

This clonotype was detected only a few times. The genes are TRBV6-5 and TRBJ2-7, with D maybe TRBD2 (5 bases). The V end was cut by 5 bases, the J end by 1 base, with 15 bases between. The CDR3 contains 15 residues. Germline V gives CDR1 MNHEY, CDR2 SVGAGI. The CDR3 DNA reads TGTGCCAGCAGTCGTACGGGATACCTTTCCTACGAGCAGTACTTC. Translating it yields CASSRTGYLSYEQYF.

J is TRBJ2-1 and V is TRBV27; no firm D call. This CDR3 region has 17 residues. V was pared by 6 bases and J by 0 bases, with 18 bases between. Germline V gene data show CDR1 as MNHEY and CDR2 as SMNVEV (reference sequence). DNA of the CDR3: TGTGCCAGCAGCCAAGGGTCAAGCTTATACTCCTACAATGAGCAGTTCTTC. Protein product: CASSQGSSLYSYNEQFF.

This clonotype was seen only a few times. This chain connects TRBV6-2 or TRBV6-3 to TRBJ1-5; D is uncertain. The V gene's germline CDR1 is MNHEY and CDR2 SVGEGT. This CDR3 region has 16 residues. The V gene lost 2 bases and the J gene lost 3 bases, with 14 bases spanning the gap. CDR3 amino acids: CASSYQVPGVNQPQHF. CDR3 coding DNA: TGTGCCAGCAGTTACCAGGTACCAGGTGTCAATCAGCCCCAGCATTTT.